This entry describes one T cell receptor beta chain. The antigen is unknown. This sample was taken from a study of OX40 agonist ivuxolimab in advanced cancers. Findings and caveats of the study: Fewer expanded clones were found on average in CD4+ than in CD8+ T cells. Certain nonresponding patients likewise had low normalized T-cell clonal expansion.

The repertoire was sequenced with immunoSEQ multiplex PCR; TCRdb's copy has only in-frame clones and lacks some. The sample holds tens of thousands of clones, around 84% seen once. Sampling of blood occurred at baseline, cycle 4 day 1, and cycle 7 day 1. This CDR3 is built from 13 residues. V gave up 5 bases and J gave up 4 bases, with 10 bases separating them. The V gene's germline CDR1 is LNHNV and CDR2 YYDKDF (reference sequence). The V call is TRBV15, the J call TRBJ2-3; D uncertain. This sequence originates from an adult with an advanced solid tumor such as melanoma, head and neck, liver or kidney cancer. The sequenced sample was CD4+ or CD8+ T cells sorted from blood, obtained in a trial of the OX40 agonist ivuxolimab. CDR3 sequence (DNA): TGTGCCACCAGCCCCCAGCTTTCAGATACGCAGTATTTT. As protein: CATSPQLSDTQYF.